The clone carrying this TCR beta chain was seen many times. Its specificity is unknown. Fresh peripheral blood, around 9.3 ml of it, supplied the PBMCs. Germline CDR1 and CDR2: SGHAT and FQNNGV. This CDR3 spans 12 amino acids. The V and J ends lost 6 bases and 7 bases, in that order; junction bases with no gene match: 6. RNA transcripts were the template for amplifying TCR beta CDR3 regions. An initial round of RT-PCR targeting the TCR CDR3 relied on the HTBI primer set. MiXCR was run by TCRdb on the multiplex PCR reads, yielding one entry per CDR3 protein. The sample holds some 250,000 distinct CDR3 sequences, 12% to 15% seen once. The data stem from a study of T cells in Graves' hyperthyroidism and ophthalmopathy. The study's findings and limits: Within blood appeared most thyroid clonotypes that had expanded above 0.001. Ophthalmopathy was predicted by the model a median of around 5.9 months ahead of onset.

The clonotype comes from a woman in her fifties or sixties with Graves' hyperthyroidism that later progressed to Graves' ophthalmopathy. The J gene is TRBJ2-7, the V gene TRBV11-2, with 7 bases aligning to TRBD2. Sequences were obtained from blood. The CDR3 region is CASRRAGREQYF. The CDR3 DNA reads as TGTGCCAGCAGACGTGCCGGGAGGGAGCAGTACTTC.